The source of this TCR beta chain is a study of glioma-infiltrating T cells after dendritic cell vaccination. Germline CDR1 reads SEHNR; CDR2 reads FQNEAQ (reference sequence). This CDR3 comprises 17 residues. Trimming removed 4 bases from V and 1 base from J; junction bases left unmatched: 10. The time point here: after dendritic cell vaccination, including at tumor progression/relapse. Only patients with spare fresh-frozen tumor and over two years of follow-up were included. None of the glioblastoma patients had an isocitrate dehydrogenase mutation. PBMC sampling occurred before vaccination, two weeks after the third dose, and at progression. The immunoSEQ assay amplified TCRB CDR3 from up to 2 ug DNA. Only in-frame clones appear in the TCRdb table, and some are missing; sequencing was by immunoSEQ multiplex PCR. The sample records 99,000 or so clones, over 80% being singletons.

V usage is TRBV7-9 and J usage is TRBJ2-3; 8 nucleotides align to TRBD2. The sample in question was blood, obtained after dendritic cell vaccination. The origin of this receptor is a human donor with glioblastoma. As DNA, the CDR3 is TGTGCCAGCAGCTACTTCTCGGGACTAGGGGGCACAGATACGCAGTATTTT. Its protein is CASSYFSGLGGTDTQYF.